This entry is about one TCR beta chain. Its antigen is currently unknown. The CDR3 totals 16 residues. Trimming at V came to 4 bases and at J to 6 bases, leaving 13 bases not matched to a gene. Germline loops: CDR1 SGHTS, CDR2 YDEGEE. This sample stems from a study of T cell responses to AZD1222 COVID-19 vaccine. Assay used: immunoSEQ multiplex PCR; TCRdb lists only in-frame clones, some missing. The data show about 170,000 clones, less than 90% seen once. Findings of the study overall: Donors, mostly white British, included more females; clonal diversity was possibly underestimated. When two AZD1222 doses had been given, Spike-specific TCR breadth and depth rose.

The chain recombines TRBV5-8 with TRBJ2-3, with 8 bases aligning to TRBD1. The sample was peripheral blood, taken on day 0 of AZD1222 vaccination. The clonotype originates from an adult in good health. The CDR3 bases are TGTGCCAGCAGCCGTCCGACAGGGGAAGACGCCGATACGCAGTATTTT. This encodes CASSRPTGEDADTQYF.